The source of this T cell receptor beta chain is a study of blood T cell repertoires in COVID-19. Produced via immunoSEQ multiplex PCR; TCRdb's table is partial and in-frame only. This sample has 150,000 or so clones, with roughly 81% found just once. This clone was found once. The V segment lost 6 bases and the J segment 6 bases; nucleotides outside the gene matches: 8. This CDR3 is built from 13 residues. This sequence was found in a woman in her fifties or sixties with active or convalescent COVID-19. The rearrangement links TRBV12-3 or TRBV12-4 to TRBJ2-7, with 7 bases matching TRBD2. The sequenced material came from peripheral blood. CDR3 sequence reads: CASRGGTFAEQYF. CDR3 nucleotide sequence: TGTGCCAGCAGGGGAGGGACTTTTGCCGAGCAGTACTTC.